This paragraph reports one T cell receptor beta chain. Antigen specificity is unknown. Per germline, CDR1 MGHRA and CDR2 YSYEKL. Trimming removed 6 bases from V and 2 bases from J; junction bases left unmatched: 8. CDR3 length equals 16 residues. Treatment given: roughly 11-day PBMC culture with coronavirus spike peptide pools or control peptides (ViraFEST assay). With peptide pools, ViraFEST first expanded antigen-specific T cells and afterwards sequenced their TCRs. These data originate in a study of vaccination and CD4 T cells after COVID-19. For the study at large: Everyone enrolled got two doses of BNT162b2 or mRNA-1273 vaccine. Overlapping peptides of the spike proteins of SARS-CoV-2, HCoV-NL63, HCoV-OC43 and HCoV-229E were used for cell stimulation.

Sequenced with the Oncomine TCR Beta short-read assay was DNA taken from cultured CD4+ T cells. Researchers extracted genomic DNA from CD4+ T cells that had been cultured. TCRdb re-derived calls from the PCR reads in MiXCR, one entry per CDR3 protein. The data hold 20,000 to 25,000 distinct CDR3 sequences, with around 50% observed a single time. This rearrangement joins TRBV4-1 to TRBJ2-7; 12 bases line up with TRBD2. This TCR was recovered from a human donor who had recovered from COVID-19. Sequencing used CD4+ T cells from blood, cultured in vitro. Written as DNA, the CDR3 is TGCGCCAGCAGTCAGAGGGGACTAGCGGGCCCCTACGAGCAGTACTTC. Its translation: CASSQRGLAGPYEQYF.